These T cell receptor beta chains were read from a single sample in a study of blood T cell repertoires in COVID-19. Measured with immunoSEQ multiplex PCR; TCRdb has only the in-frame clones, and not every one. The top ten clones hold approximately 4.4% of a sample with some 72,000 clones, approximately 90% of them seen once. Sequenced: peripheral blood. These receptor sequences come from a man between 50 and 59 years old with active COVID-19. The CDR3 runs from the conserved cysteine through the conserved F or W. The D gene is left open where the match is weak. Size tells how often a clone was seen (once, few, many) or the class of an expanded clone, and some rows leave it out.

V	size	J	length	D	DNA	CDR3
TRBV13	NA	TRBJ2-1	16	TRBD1	TGTGCCAGCAGCGGGGCGACAGGGGAATCCTACAATGAGCAGTTCTTC	CASSGATGESYNEQFF
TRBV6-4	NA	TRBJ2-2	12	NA	TGTGCCAGCCTCTACAACACCGGGGAGCTGTTTTTT	CASLYNTGELFF
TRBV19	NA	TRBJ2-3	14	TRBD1	TGTGCCAGTAAACAGGGGGTAGGCACAGATACGCAGTATTTT	CASKQGVGTDTQYF
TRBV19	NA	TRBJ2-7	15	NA	TGTGCCAGTAGTATTCAGGGAGCCGGGGGCTACGAGCAGTACTTC	CASSIQGAGGYEQYF
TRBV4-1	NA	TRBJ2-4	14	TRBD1	TGCGCCAGCAGCCGCCGGGACAGGGAAAACATTCAGTACTTC	CASSRRDRENIQYF
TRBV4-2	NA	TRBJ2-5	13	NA	TGTGCCAGCAGCCAAGAGACTGGGGAGACCCAGTACTTC	CASSQETGETQYF
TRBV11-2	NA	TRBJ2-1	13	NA	TGTGCCAGCAGCTTAGGACTTAACAATGAGCAGTTCTTC	CASSLGLNNEQFF
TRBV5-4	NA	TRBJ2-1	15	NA	TGTGCCAGCAGCTTGGACAGGGTATCCTACAATGAGCAGTTCTTC	CASSLDRVSYNEQFF
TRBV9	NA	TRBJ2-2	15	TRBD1	TGTGCCAGCAGCGTCAGACAGGGGGCTAGCGGGGAGCTGTTTTTT	CASSVRQGASGELFF
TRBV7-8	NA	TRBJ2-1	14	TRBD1	TGTGCCAGCAGATCCCGGACAGGGGGCGGTGAGCAGTTCTTC	CASRSRTGGGEQFF
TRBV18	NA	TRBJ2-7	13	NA	TGTGCCAGCTCAACCCGGGAGACCTACGAGCAGTACTTC	CASSTRETYEQYF
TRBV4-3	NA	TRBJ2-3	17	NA	TGCGCCAGCAGCCAAGTCCTTGGGGGCGAGGGCACAGATACGCAGTATTTT	CASSQVLGGEGTDTQYF
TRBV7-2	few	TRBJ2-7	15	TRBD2	TGTGCCAGCAGCTTCCAGGGGACTAGCGGCTACGAGCAGTACTTC	CASSFQGTSGYEQYF
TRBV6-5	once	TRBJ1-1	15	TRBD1	TGTGCCAGCAGTTCGGGACAGGAGGTCAGCACTGAAGCTTTCTTT	CASSSGQEVSTEAFF
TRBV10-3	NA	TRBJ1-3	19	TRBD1	TGTGCCATCAGTGACCAGACAGGGGGCAAGCTCCTATCTGGAAACACCATATATTTT	CAISDQTGGKLLSGNTIYF
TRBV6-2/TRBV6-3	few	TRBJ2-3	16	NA	TGTGCCAGCAGTTCCGTTTCCTTGGGCCGTCGGGATACGCAGTATTTT	CASSSVSLGRRDTQYF
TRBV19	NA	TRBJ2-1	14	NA	TGTGCCAGTAGTATTCTCGGGTCCTTCAATGAGCAGTTCTTC	CASSILGSFNEQFF
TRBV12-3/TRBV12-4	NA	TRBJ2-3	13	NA	TGTGCCAGCAGACTAGCTGGCACAGATACGCAGTATTTT	CASRLAGTDTQYF
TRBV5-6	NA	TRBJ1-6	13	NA	TGTGCCAGCAGCTTGCCAGGGGATTCACCCCTCCACTTT	CASSLPGDSPLHF
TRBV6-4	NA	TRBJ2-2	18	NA	TGTGCCAGCAGTGACAGAACGGGACAAACCCCGAACACCGGGGAGCTGTTTTTT	CASSDRTGQTPNTGELFF
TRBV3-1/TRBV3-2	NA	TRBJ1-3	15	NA	TGTGCCAGCAGCCAAGATAGCGGGATGGGAAACACCATATATTTT	CASSQDSGMGNTIYF
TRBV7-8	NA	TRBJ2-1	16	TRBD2	TGTGCCAGCAGCTTAGCGCTAGCGGGGAAATACAATGAGCAGTTCTTC	CASSLALAGKYNEQFF
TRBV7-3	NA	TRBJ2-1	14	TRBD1	TGTGCCAGCAGCTCGACAGGGGGACGCAATGAGCAGTTCTTC	CASSSTGGRNEQFF
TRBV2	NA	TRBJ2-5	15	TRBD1	TGTGCCAGCAGTGTTGACAGGGTGGGGTTGGAGACCCAGTACTTC	CASSVDRVGLETQYF
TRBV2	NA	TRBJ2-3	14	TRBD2	TGTGCCAGCACGGGGGGAGGGAGCACAGATACGCAGTATTTT	CASTGGGSTDTQYF
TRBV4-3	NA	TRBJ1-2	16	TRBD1	TGCGCCAGCAGCCGGAACGGACAGGCCCCAAATAGGGGCTACACCTTC	CASSRNGQAPNRGYTF
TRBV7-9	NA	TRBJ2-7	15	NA	TGTGCCAGCAGCCTGAGACGGGAAAATCGGGGCGAGCAGTACTTC	CASSLRRENRGEQYF
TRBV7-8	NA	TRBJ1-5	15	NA	TGTGCCAGCAGCTTAGGGGGGCGCCTAGGGCAGCCCCAGCATTTT	CASSLGGRLGQPQHF
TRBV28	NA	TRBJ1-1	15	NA	TGTGCCAGCAGGGAACAATCGGGGGGGAACACTGAAGCTTTCTTT	CASREQSGGNTEAFF
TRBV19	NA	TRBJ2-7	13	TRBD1	TGTGCCAGTAGTGTGACAGGGTGGGACGAGCAGTACTTC	CASSVTGWDEQYF
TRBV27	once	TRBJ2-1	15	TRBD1	TGTGCCAGCAGTTCCCGGGACAGGCGTTACAATGAGCAGTTCTTC	CASSSRDRRYNEQFF
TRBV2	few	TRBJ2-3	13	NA	TGTGCCAGCAGCGCCGGGACTACAGATACGCAGTATTTT	CASSAGTTDTQYF
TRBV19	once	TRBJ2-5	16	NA	TGTGCCAGTACCCCCAACTACCAGACAGTGGGGGAGACCCAGTACTTC	CASTPNYQTVGETQYF
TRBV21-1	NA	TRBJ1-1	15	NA	TGTGCCAGCAGCACCGCCAGGGTTCTGGGGACTGAAGCTTTCTTT	CASSTARVLGTEAFF
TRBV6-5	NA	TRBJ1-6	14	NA	TGTGCCAGCAGTTTCCAGGGAGGTGAATCACCCCTCCACTTT	CASSFQGGESPLHF
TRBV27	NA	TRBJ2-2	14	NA	TGTGCCAGCAGCGGGCGGGGGCTCACCGGGGAGCTGTTTTTT	CASSGRGLTGELFF
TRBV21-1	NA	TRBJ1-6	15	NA	TGTGCCAGCCTACCACCGGGACAGCTGAATTCACCCCTCCACTTT	CASLPPGQLNSPLHF
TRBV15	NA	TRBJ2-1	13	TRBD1	TGTGCCACCAGCATGACAGGGTTCAATGAGCAGTTCTTC	CATSMTGFNEQFF
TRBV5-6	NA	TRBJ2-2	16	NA	TGTGCCAGCAGCCCGCGCGGGACAGCGAACACCGGGGAGCTGTTTTTT	CASSPRGTANTGELFF
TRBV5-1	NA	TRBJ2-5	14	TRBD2	TGCGCCAGCAGCCCGGGGACTAGCCAAGAGACCCAGTACTTC	CASSPGTSQETQYF
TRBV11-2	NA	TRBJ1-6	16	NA	TGTGCCAGCAGCTTAGTAGCAGCCCATATTAATTCACCCCTCCACTTT	CASSLVAAHINSPLHF